This T cell receptor (beta chain) is drawn from a study of response to subunit inactivated influenza vaccine. Study-wide results and limits: Authors proposed each seasonal influenza vaccination draws in few new T cells.

This CDR3 region has 14 residues. Germline-derived CDR1 and CDR2 are SGHKS and YYEKEE (reference sequence). Trimming pared 5 bases from V and 6 bases from J, leaving 12 bases between. This clonotype was counted only a few times. What it binds is not known. TCRdb redid the calling of the RT-PCR reads with MiXCR, one entry per CDR3 protein. The sample yields about 780,000 distinct CDR3 sequences, approximately 18% seen once. Sequencing was performed on PBMCs from blood, taken about 5 days after vaccination. The chain couples TRBV5-5 to TRBJ1-6, with D possibly being TRBD1 (5 bases). The sequence derives from a man aged 45-65 years who received an inactivated influenza vaccine. The CDR3 nucleotides read TGTGCCAGCAGTGTGGGGGACGGTAATTCACCCCTCCACTTT. Translation gives CASSVGDGNSPLHF. Full variable domain (remainder filled in from reference TRBV5-5 and TRBJ1-6): DAGVTQSPTHLIKTRGQQVTLRCSPISGHKSVSWYQQVLGQGPQFIFQYYEKEERGRGNFPDRFSARQFPNYSSELNVNALLLGDSALYLCASSVGDGNSPLHFGNGTRLTVT.